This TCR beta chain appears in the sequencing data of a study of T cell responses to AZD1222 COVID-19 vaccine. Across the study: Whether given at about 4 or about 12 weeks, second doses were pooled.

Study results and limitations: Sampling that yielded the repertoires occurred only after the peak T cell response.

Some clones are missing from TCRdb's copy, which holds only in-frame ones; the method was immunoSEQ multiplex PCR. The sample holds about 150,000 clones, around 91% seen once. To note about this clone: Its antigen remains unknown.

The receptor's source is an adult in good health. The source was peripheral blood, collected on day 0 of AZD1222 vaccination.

CDR3 region: CASKRQTNNEQFF. The CDR3 DNA is TGTGCCAGCAAGAGACAGACTAACAATGAGCAGTTCTTC. The V gene is TRBV6-5, the J gene TRBJ2-1; the D call may be TRBD1 or TRBD2 (5 bases each). V was pared by 7 bases and J by 5 bases, with 12 bases between. The germline CDR1 and CDR2 sequences are MNHEY and SVGAGI. The CDR3 runs to 13 residues.